The 8 T cell receptor beta chains reported below all come from one sample, sequenced in a study of blood T cell repertoires in COVID-19 (dated by TCRdb to 2020 to 2021). Receptor libraries were prepared by the immunoSEQ multiplex PCR assay. TCRdb carries this immuneACCESS record with in-frame sequences only. Its versions omit some clonotypes, under half of them owing to an unresolved V gene in the studies checked, with the rest unexplained. Recorded for this sample are about 400,000 clones; around nine tenths of them occurred a single time. The ten largest clones take up about 1.7% of the sample. The sequencing sample was made of PBMCs or T cells enriched from blood (not recorded which). The receptors derive from a young woman who had recovered from COVID-19.

The chain joins TRBV10-3 to TRBJ1-1, with 7 bases matching TRBD1. CDR1 is ENHRY, CDR2 SYGVKD, per germline. This CDR3 contains 16 residues. Losses at the gene ends were 6 bases for V and 1 base for J; bases not matched to a gene: 11. The CDR3 sequence is CAISGQEKGGNTEAFF. For the CDR3, the DNA is TGTGCCATCAGCGGACAGGAGAAAGGAGGGAACACTGAAGCTTTCTTT.

V usage is TRBV5-8 and J usage is TRBJ1-5; D not resolved. Germline V gives CDR1 SGHTS, CDR2 YDEGEE. V was shortened by 1 base and J by 6 bases, with 14 bases between the two germline ends. The CDR3 contains 15 residues. Here the CDR3 reads CASSLRVSALQPQHF. CDR3 in DNA: TGTGCCAGCAGCTTGCGCGTCTCCGCCCTTCAGCCCCAGCATTTT.

In DNA form, the CDR3 reads TGTGCCGGGGATCCCCAGGGTGGGACTGAAGCTTTCTTT. Translating it yields CAGDPQGGTEAFF. The chain combines TRBV30 with TRBJ1-1; D perhaps matches TRBD1 (5 bases). Deletions cut 8 bases from V and 5 bases from J, with 18 bases between. The CDR3 sequence is 13 residues long. The germline V gene has CDR1 GTSNPN and CDR2 SVGIG (reference sequence).

The chain uses TRBV19 and TRBJ1-1; D gene ambiguous. V was shortened by 3 bases and J by 7 bases, with 15 bases between the two germline ends. Germline V CDR1 and CDR2: LNHDA, SQIVND (reference sequence). This CDR3 contains 14 residues. CDR3 DNA: TGTGCCAGTAGTATTGGATCGGGTGCGGATGAAGCTTTCTTT. This sequence encodes CASSIGSGADEAFF.

The chain employs TRBV25-1 and TRBJ1-4; D is ambiguous. Germline V gives CDR1 MGHDK, CDR2 SYGVNS. The germline V and J ends were trimmed by 0 bases and 8 bases, with 13 bases remaining between them. The CDR3 is 15 amino acids. CDR3 DNA sequence: TGTGCCAGCAGTGAATACGGGTCCCCGCTGGAAAAACTGTTTTTT. Translation gives CASSEYGSPLEKLFF.

This clone came up once. The J gene is TRBJ1-1, the V gene TRBV29-1; 8 bases are shared with TRBD1. The junction had 9 bases not matched to a gene; V was cut back by 3 bases and J by 6 bases. Germline V lookup: CDR1 SQVTM, CDR2 ANQGSEA. The CDR3 loop spans 14 amino acids. CDR3: CSVDFLGQGSEAFF. CDR3 DNA: TGCAGCGTTGACTTTCTAGGACAGGGCTCTGAAGCTTTCTTT.

There are a few counts of this clone. V gene TRBV2 combines with J gene TRBJ1-6, with D unclear. V gave up 3 bases and J gave up 7 bases, with 13 bases separating them. CDR1 and CDR2 (germline): SNHLY, FYNNEI. The CDR3 loop spans 15 amino acids. CDR3 sequence (DNA): TGTGCCAGCAGTGAGTTCAGGCCTAGCAATTCACCCCTCCACTTT. The encoded protein is CASSEFRPSNSPLHF.

The gene calls are TRBV23-1 and TRBJ1-5, with D hard to call. TRBV23-1 is annotated as an ORF whose role is uncertain. The CDR3 runs 15 residues. Trimming removed 4 bases at V and 2 bases at J, with 12 bases between. The CDR3 is CASSLRGMGNQPQHF. The CDR3 region has the DNA TGCGCCAGCAGTCTTAGAGGGATGGGCAATCAGCCCCAGCATTTT.